The 24 T cell receptor beta chains below all came from one sample that was sequenced in a study of T and B cells in COVID-19 patients. Multiplex PCR with BIOMED2 TRB-A/B primer pools amplified TRB rearrangements. From the multiplex PCR reads, TCRdb called clonotypes with MiXCR, one entry per CDR3 protein. This table holds 4,000 to 5,000 distinct CDR3 sequences, roughly a fifth found once. Blood genomic DNA input for TRB amplification was 250-500 ng. Sequences were obtained from blood. These receptors were taken from a human donor with active COVID-19.

Many counts were recorded for this clonotype. V is TRBV18 and J is TRBJ2-7, with unresolved D. V was pared by 5 bases and J by 3 bases, with 5 bases between. CDR1 is KGHSH and CDR2 is LQKENI in the germline V gene. There are 11 residues in the CDR3. CDR3 DNA: TGTGCCAGCTCAGAGAACTACGAGCAGTACTTC. It translates to CASSENYEQYF.

This clonotype ranks as medium-sized. The chain joins TRBV24-1 to TRBJ2-3, with unresolved D. The V end lost 0 bases, the J end lost 4 bases, and 10 bases lay between the germline ends. There are 15 residues in the CDR3. Germline V gene sequence: CDR1 KGHDR, CDR2 SFDVKD. The chain's CDR3 is CATSDLSLDSDTQYF. The CDR3 DNA sequence: TGTGCCACCAGTGATTTGTCCCTAGACTCAGATACGCAGTATTTT.

This clonotype was recorded a few times. The V gene is TRBV18, the J gene TRBJ1-4; 10 nucleotides agree with TRBD1. V trimming: 2 bases; J trimming: 8 bases; junction bases outside the gene matches: 11. The germline V gene encodes CDR1 KGHSH and CDR2 LQKENI. The CDR3 has 17 amino acids. The CDR3 coding sequence is TGTGCCAGCTCACCAGCCCCGGGACAGGGGAGGATAGAAAAACTGTTTTTT. It translates to CASSPAPGQGRIEKLFF.

The rearrangement uses TRBV28 and TRBJ1-2; D remains ambiguous. The CDR3 loop spans 12 amino acids. Trimming stripped 3 bases from V and 7 bases from J, with 9 bases between. Germline CDR1 is MDHEN and CDR2 is SYDVKM. CDR3 amino acids: CASSFPRGGYTF. CDR3 bases: TGTGCCAGCAGTTTCCCCCGGGGTGGCTACACCTTC.

This clonotype counts as medium-sized. The V and J genes are TRBV6-5 and TRBJ2-1; TRBD1 matches at 7 bases. The V segment lost 6 bases and the J segment 6 bases; nucleotides outside the gene matches: 11. The CDR3 is made up of 15 amino acids. Germline loops: CDR1 MNHEY, CDR2 SVGAGI. Written as DNA, the CDR3 is TGTGCCAGCAGCAACGACAGGGTTCTGGTCAATGAGCAGTTCTTC. It translates to CASSNDRVLVNEQFF.

Points on this clonotype: A single base separates this from a much larger clone, so it may be a read error. This chain connects TRBV19 to TRBJ1-2, with TRBD1 identical over 7 bases. The V gene's germline CDR1 is LNHDA and CDR2 SQIVND (reference sequence). Trimming at V came to 6 bases and at J to 10 bases, leaving 14 bases not matched to a gene. The CDR3 runs to 14 residues. The CDR3 reads CASSPQGDFGDYTF. Here the CDR3 DNA reads TGTGCCAGTAGCCCCCAGGGGGACTTTGGTGACTACACCTTC. Complete variable domain (other parts from reference TRBV19 and TRBJ1-2): DGGITQSPKYLFRKEGQNVTLSCEQNLNHDAMYWYRQDPGQGLRLIYYSQIVNDFQKGDIAEGYSVSREKKESFPLTVTSAQKNPTAFYLCASSPQGDFGDYTFGSGTRLTVV.

The chain is built from TRBV20-1 and TRBJ2-5; D is ambiguous. CDR1 is DFQATT, CDR2 SNEGSKA, per germline (reference sequence). The V and J ends lost 0 bases and 3 bases respectively, with 17 bases between them. The length of the CDR3 is 16 residues. CDR3 residues: CSARDQTWRFEETQYF. The CDR3 bases are TGCAGTGCTAGAGATCAAACATGGCGGTTCGAAGAGACCCAGTACTTC.

In its sample, this clonotype is medium-sized. This chain uses TRBV5-4 with TRBJ2-7, with 11 bases lining up with TRBD1. Trimming at V came to 0 bases and at J to 5 bases, leaving 4 bases not matched to a gene. The germline V gene has CDR1 SGHNT and CDR2 YYREEE (reference sequence). The CDR3 contains 15 residues. This chain's CDR3 is CASSLGGQGENEQYF. As DNA, the CDR3 is TGTGCCAGCAGCTTGGGGGGACAGGGGGAGAACGAGCAGTACTTC.

This clonotype was detected once. CDR3 region: CASSAGLGQPQHF. Written as DNA, the CDR3 is TGTGCCAGCAGTGCAGGGTTAGGGCAGCCCCAGCATTTT. The chain carries TRBV6-6 and TRBJ1-5; tentatively, D is TRBD1 (5 bases). Per the germline V gene, CDR1 is MNHNY and CDR2 is SVGAGI (reference sequence). The CDR3 contains 13 residues. V was cut by 5 bases and J by 7 bases, with 12 bases left in between.

By sample share, this clonotype is medium-sized. The chain uses TRBV6-5 and TRBJ2-7, with a tentative D call TRBD1 (5 bases). The germline V gene has CDR1 MNHEY and CDR2 SVGAGI. The CDR3 has 14 residues. Trimming stripped 0 bases from V and 3 bases from J, with 9 bases between. The CDR3 is CASSYSRQLYEQYF. CDR3 bases: TGTGCCAGCAGTTACTCGAGACAGCTCTACGAGCAGTACTTC.

This clonotype qualifies as medium-sized. This sequence joins TRBV29-1 and TRBJ1-2; TRBD1 matches at 7 bases. The V segment lost 6 bases and the J segment 0 bases; nucleotides outside the gene matches: 7. Germline CDR1 is SQVTM and CDR2 is ANQGSEA. The CDR3 covers 14 residues. CDR3 sequence reads: CSVRGQVPNYGYTF. The CDR3 DNA follows: TGCAGCGTACGAGGACAGGTCCCTAACTATGGCTACACCTTC.

By share, this clonotype counts as medium-sized. This chain links TRBV19 with TRBJ1-2; no clear D. CDR3 length: 16 residues. CDR1 is LNHDA and CDR2 is SQIVND in the germline V gene (reference sequence). V lost 3 bases to trimming and J lost 1 base, with 15 bases between them. CDR3 nucleotides: TGTGCCAGTAGTATTGAGAGAGGGCGGATTAACTATGGCTACACCTTC. Its protein product is CASSIERGRINYGYTF.

On this clonotype itself: A read error may explain this, as a much larger clone is one base away. This chain joins TRBV24-1 and TRBJ1-2; TRBD1 agrees at 7 bases. The J call is doubtful: the DNA matches TRBJ2-7 better. The CDR3 totals 14 residues. CDR1 KGHDR and CDR2 SFDVKD come from the germline V gene. CDR3 sequence: CATSAKDRICEQYF. The CDR3 DNA reads as TGTGCCACCAGTGCCAAGGACAGGATCTGCGAGCAGTACTTC.

This clonotype is termed medium-sized (0.01 to 0.1%). The V gene is TRBV5-4, the J gene TRBJ1-2; D uncertain. V lost 2 bases to trimming and J lost 4 bases, with 9 bases between them. Germline V CDR1 and CDR2: SGHNT, YYREEE (reference sequence). The CDR3 runs to 13 residues. The CDR3 DNA sequence: TGTGCCAGCAGCTTTGGGCAGGCCTATGGCTACACCTTC. This codes for CASSFGQAYGYTF.

In this sample, this clonotype turned up a few times. The chain combines TRBV30 with TRBJ1-5; 7 bases are shared with TRBD1. The J segment lost 6 bases and the V segment lost 2 bases, leaving 7 bases of the junction unmatched. Germline V gene sequence: CDR1 GTSNPN, CDR2 SVGIG (reference sequence). The CDR3 sequence is 14 residues long. In DNA, the CDR3 is TGTGCCTGGAGTCGACAGGGATCAGGTCAGCCCCAGCATTTT. This sequence encodes CAWSRQGSGQPQHF.

The chain is built from TRBV10-3 and TRBJ2-3; TRBD1 aligns across 10 bases. The junction had 4 bases not matched to a gene; V was cut back by 4 bases and J by 3 bases. CDR3 length: 15 residues. Germline CDR1 is ENHRY and CDR2 is SYGVKD. CDR3 residues: CAISGGTGVTDTQYF. For the CDR3, the DNA is TGTGCCATCAGTGGTGGGACAGGGGTGACAGATACGCAGTATTTT.

This clonotype rates as medium-sized. In DNA form, the CDR3 reads TGTGCCAGCAGCCTAAACAGGGCTGATTCACCCCTCCACTTT. It codes for CASSLNRADSPLHF. The chain couples TRBV11-1 to TRBJ1-6, with a tentative D call TRBD1 (6 bases). The germline V gene encodes CDR1 SGHAT and CDR2 FQDESV (reference sequence). The CDR3 is 14 amino acids. V lost 5 bases and J lost 8, with 13 bases in between. Using reference TRBV11-1 and TRBJ1-6 for the parts outside the CDR3, the full variable domain is EAEVAQSPRYKITEKSQAVAFWCDPISGHATLYWYRQILGQGPELLVQFQDESVVDDSQLPKDRFSAERLKGVDSTLKIQPAELGDSAMYLCASSLNRADSPLHFGNGTRLTVT.

This clonotype is classed as medium-sized. The chain joins TRBV12-3 or TRBV12-4 to TRBJ2-1; 9 bases match TRBD1. CDR3 length equals 16 residues. V lost 5 bases, J lost 7 bases, and 12 bases stayed unmatched. CDR3 in amino acids: CASSRTGAYTWNEQFF. The CDR3 nucleotides read TGTGCCAGCAGTCGGACAGGGGCTTACACATGGAATGAGCAGTTCTTC.

This clonotype qualifies as medium-sized. The rearrangement uses TRBV5-1 and TRBJ2-2; D remains unclear. The length of the CDR3 is 14 residues. Trimming removed 2 bases at V and 4 bases at J, with 9 bases between. CDR1 and CDR2 from the germline V gene are SGHRS and YFSETQ. The CDR3 reads CASSFRTGTGELFF. CDR3 coding DNA: TGCGCCAGCAGCTTTAGAACGGGCACCGGGGAGCTGTTTTTT.

By share, this clonotype counts as medium-sized (0.01 to 0.1%). The V and J genes are TRBV12-3 or TRBV12-4 and TRBJ1-6; D is possibly TRBD1 (6 bases). This CDR3 is 14 amino acids long. V was pared by 3 bases and J by 7 bases, with 10 bases between. The CDR3 loop reads CASSLGAGNSPLHF. DNA for the CDR3: TGTGCCAGCAGTTTGGGGGCCGGCAATTCACCCCTCCACTTT.

The J gene is TRBJ2-7, the V gene TRBV6-5; 9 bases agree with TRBD1. The CDR3 spans 16 residues. Trimming removed 5 bases from V and 4 bases from J; junction bases left unmatched: 12. Germline-derived CDR1 and CDR2 are MNHEY and SVGAGI. This chain's CDR3 is CASSRAAGQGPYEQYF. DNA for the CDR3: TGTGCCAGCAGTCGAGCCGCGGGACAGGGTCCTTACGAGCAGTACTTC.

There are many counts of this clonotype. This chain links TRBV5-5 with TRBJ1-3, with D perhaps matching TRBD1 (5 bases). There are 16 residues in the CDR3. Trimming removed 2 bases from V and 1 base from J, with 13 bases in between. The germline V gene encodes CDR1 SGHKS and CDR2 YYEKEE (reference sequence). CDR3 DNA sequence: TGTGCCAGCAGCTTCCGTGGGGGTACGTCTGGAAACACCATATATTTT. This translates into CASSFRGGTSGNTIYF.

This clonotype is a singleton in its sample. The chain is built from TRBV4-3 and TRBJ1-1; D is ambiguous. The CDR3 runs 18 residues. Germline CDR1 is LGHNA and CDR2 is YSLEER. Deletions cut 0 bases from V and 2 bases from J, with 19 bases between. CDR3 sequence (DNA): TGCGCCAGCAGCCAAGAAGGTGGCGGGCTTGGCCACAACACTGAAGCTTTCTTT. Translated: CASSQEGGGLGHNTEAFF.

This clonotype was counted a few times. The gene calls are TRBV10-3 and TRBJ1-1; weak D call: TRBD1 (5 bases). The V gene's germline CDR1 is ENHRY and CDR2 SYGVKD. Trimming cost V 10 bases and J 7 bases, with 22 bases left between them. This CDR3 region has 14 residues. In nucleotides, the CDR3 is TGTGCCACCGCCGAGGGGTTCAATAAGATTGAAGCTTTCTTT. This codes for CATAEGFNKIEAFF.